This T cell receptor beta chain stems from a study of cytomegalovirus exposure and HLA in healthy donors. Notes on the study in general: What a later analysis reportedly showed was that an Asian-associated ancestry cluster had fewer N-insertions than the approximately 700-donor mean. Only CMV serostatus was available as immune exposure information. In vitro work confirmed that three CMV-associated chains recognize CMV antigens.

This clone showed up just once. Its antigen is undetermined. Primers: 60 Vbeta forward and 13 Jbeta reverse. The method was immunoSEQ multiplex PCR; TCRdb's version includes in-frame clones alone and lacks a portion of them. Of under 150,000 clones listed, approximately 77% are singletons. With 2 bases clipped from V and 6 bases from J, the junction kept 4 bases outside the gene matches. Germline values: CDR1 MNHEY, CDR2 SMNVEV (reference sequence). The CDR3 runs to 14 residues. Material: PBMCs. The sequence derives from an older woman in good health and CMV-seronegative. The V and J genes are TRBV27 and TRBJ2-7; 10 nucleotides match TRBD2. The CDR3 DNA is TGTGCCAGCAGTTTACTAGCGGGAGCCGGCGAGCAGTACTTC. Protein product: CASSLLAGAGEQYF.